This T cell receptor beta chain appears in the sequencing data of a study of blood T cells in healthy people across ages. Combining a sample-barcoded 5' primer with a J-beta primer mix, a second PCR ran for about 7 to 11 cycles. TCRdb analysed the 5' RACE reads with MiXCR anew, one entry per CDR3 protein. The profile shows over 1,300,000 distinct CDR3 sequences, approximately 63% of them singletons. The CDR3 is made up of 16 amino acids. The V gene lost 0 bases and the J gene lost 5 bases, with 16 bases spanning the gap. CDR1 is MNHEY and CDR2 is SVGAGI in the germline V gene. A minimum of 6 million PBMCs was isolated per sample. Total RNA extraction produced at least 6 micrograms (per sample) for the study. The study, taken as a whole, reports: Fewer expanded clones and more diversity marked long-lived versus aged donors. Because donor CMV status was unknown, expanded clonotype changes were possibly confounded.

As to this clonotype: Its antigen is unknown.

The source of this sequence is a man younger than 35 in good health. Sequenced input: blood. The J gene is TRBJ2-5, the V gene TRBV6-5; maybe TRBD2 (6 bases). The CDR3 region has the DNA TGTGCCAGCAGTTACTCCCACGGTGGAGGGCGCGAGACCCAGTACTTC. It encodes CASSYSHGGGRETQYF.